These 10 T cell receptor beta chains were sequenced from one sample in a study of T-cell reconstitution after alpha-beta-depleted transplantation in children. Unique molecular identifiers were incorporated during preparation of the TCRbeta library. Via MiXCR, TCRdb re-called the PCR reads, giving one row per CDR3 protein. The data hold about 110,000 distinct CDR3 sequences, with about 9.4% observed a single time. This material consisted of PBMCs, taken before TCRalphabeta/CD19-depleted stem cell transplant. The receptors stem from a boy between 2 and 10 years old with acute lymphoblastic leukemia, due to receive a stem cell transplant.

V usage is TRBV7-8 and J usage is TRBJ2-7; D ambiguous. Deletions cut 1 base from V and 4 bases from J, with 11 bases between. The CDR3 has 14 amino acids. Germline assignment: CDR1 SGHVS and CDR2 FQNEAQ. The CDR3 region has the DNA TGTGCCAGCAGCTTAGAGTTAGGGCAGTACGAGCAGTACTTC. It translates to CASSLELGQYEQYF. The variable domain in full, completed from reference TRBV7-8 and TRBJ2-7, reads GAGVSQSPRYKVAKRGQDVALRCDPISGHVSLFWYQQALGQGPEFLTYFQNEAQLDKSGLPSDRFFAERPEGSVSTLKIQRTQQEDSAVYLCASSLELGQYEQYFGPGTRLTVT.

This clonotype showed up just a few times. The rearrangement joins TRBV5-1 to TRBJ2-7; 7 bases match TRBD2. Germline V gene data show CDR1 as SGHRS and CDR2 as YFSETQ. V dropped 4 bases and J dropped 6; count of bases not matched to a gene: 13. The CDR3 has 15 residues. The CDR3 DNA sequence: TGCGCCAGCAGCGGGGGTGGGACTACGATGGGCGAGCAGTACTTC. Its protein is CASSGGGTTMGEQYF.

The V and J genes are TRBV25-1 and TRBJ2-7; 9 bases fit TRBD1. There are 17 residues in the CDR3. The junction had 11 bases not matched to a gene; V was cut back by 1 base and J by 4 bases. From germline, CDR1 is MGHDK and CDR2 SYGVNS. DNA of the CDR3: TGTGCCAGCAGTGAATCATCCTCCGGACAGGGGATTTACGAGCAGTACTTC. The encoded protein is CASSESSSGQGIYEQYF.

This clonotype was detected a few times. The J gene is TRBJ2-7, the V gene TRBV7-2, with a weak D call TRBD2 (6 bases). The CDR3 is made up of 14 amino acids. The germline V gene has CDR1 SGHTA and CDR2 FQGNSA. Between the trimmed V and J ends, which lost 7 bases and 3 bases, there was a span of 16 bases. The CDR3 region is CASILSGGYYEQYF. In DNA, the CDR3 is TGTGCCAGCATCCTTTCCGGGGGTTACTACGAGCAGTACTTC.

In DNA, the CDR3 is TGTGCCAGCAGCTTAGTTGCCCAAACCTACAATGAGCAGTTCTTC. Protein product: CASSLVAQTYNEQFF. The chain recombines TRBV11-2 with TRBJ2-1; D is unresolved. The germline V gene encodes CDR1 SGHAT and CDR2 FQNNGV. Trimming shortened V by 1 base and J by 2 bases, and 9 bases separated the two germline ends. The CDR3 extends over 15 amino acids.

This clonotype was recorded a few times. This chain links TRBV7-2 with TRBJ2-5; no clear D. Trimming took off 5 bases at V and 5 bases at J, with 21 bases between the two ends. Germline V gives CDR1 SGHTA, CDR2 FQGNSA. The CDR3 runs 16 residues. Here the CDR3 DNA reads TGTGCCAGCAGCCTGAGGCGGAGAGAACGGCTGGAGACCCAGTACTTC. It encodes CASSLRRRERLETQYF.

This clonotype was observed many times. The chain links TRBV20-1 to TRBJ2-5; TRBD2 agrees at 9 bases. Looked up from germline, CDR1 is DFQATT and CDR2 is SNEGSKA (reference sequence). V lost 4 bases and J lost 5; bases outside the gene matches: 8. The length of the CDR3 is 14 residues. The CDR3 coding sequence is TGCAGTGCTACAGCGGGACTAGCCGGGGAGACCCAGTACTTC. It specifies CSATAGLAGETQYF.

This clonotype turned up a few times. The chain combines TRBV6-1 with TRBJ1-1, with D possibly being TRBD1 (5 bases). This CDR3 spans 15 amino acids. V was trimmed by 0 bases and J by 9 bases, leaving 17 bases between them. Germline CDR1 and CDR2: MNHNS and SASEGT. The CDR3: CASSEAWSRGFKAFF. Written as DNA, the CDR3 is TGTGCCAGCAGTGAAGCGTGGTCCCGGGGGTTTAAAGCTTTCTTT.

This clonotype came up many times. In DNA form, the CDR3 reads TGCGCCAGCAGCCGAATAACAAACCACAGGGAATACACTGAAGCTTTCTTT. Translating gives CASSRITNHREYTEAFF. The chain links TRBV5-1 to TRBJ1-1; maybe TRBD1 (6 bases). Germline V lookup: CDR1 SGHRS, CDR2 YFSETQ. This CDR3 has 17 amino acids. The V end lost 4 bases, the J end lost 3 bases, and 22 bases lay between the germline ends. The full variable domain, completed using reference TRBV5-1 and TRBJ1-1, is KAGVTQTPRYLIKTRGQQVTLSCSPISGHRSVSWYQQTPGQGLQFLFEYFSETQRNKGNFPGRFSGRQFSNSRSEMNVSTLELGDSALYLCASSRITNHREYTEAFFGQGTRLTVV.

The V and J genes are TRBV2 and TRBJ1-1; 10 nucleotides line up with TRBD1. This CDR3 is built from 14 residues. Germline V gene lookup returns CDR1 SNHLY and CDR2 FYNNEI. With V trimmed by 7 bases and J by 1 base, 3 bases remained unmatched. CDR3 bases: TGTGCCAGCACCCGGACAGGGGGGAACACTGAAGCTTTCTTT. Translating gives CASTRTGGNTEAFF.